The clone carrying this T cell receptor beta chain was recorded a few times. Antigen unknown. The data were obtained in a study of T cells after yellow fever vaccination. Study as a whole: Low-cell-number fractions underwent preparation using SMART-Seq v4 Ultra Low Input.

CDR1 and CDR2 from the germline V gene are SGHTA and FQGTGA. This CDR3 region has 13 residues. V dropped 5 bases and J dropped 8; count of bases not matched to a gene: 6. TCRdb reprocessed the 5' RACE reads with MiXCR, giving one entry per CDR3 protein. The sample holds some 390,000 distinct CDR3 sequences, 15% to 20% seen once. Study findings and constraints: Compared with primary, the secondary response was weaker and peaked at day 5, not 15.

This chain links TRBV7-3 with TRBJ2-1; 7 positions agree with TRBD1. This TCR derives from a man younger than 35 who received the YFV17D yellow fever vaccine. The sample in question was PBMCs, obtained before the yellow fever booster vaccination. The CDR3 sequence: CASSHEGAHEQFF. The CDR3 DNA reads TGTGCCAGCAGCCACGAGGGGGCCCATGAGCAGTTCTTC.